Sequencing of this T cell receptor (beta chain) was carried out in a study of blood T cell repertoires in COVID-19. Overall study context: PBMCs, B-cell-depleted T cells, or T cells were the source of the cDNA or gDNA that made up the material.

This clone was observed a few times. This CDR3 has 13 residues. Germline CDR1 SGHTA, CDR2 FQGTGA. Between the trimmed V and J ends, which lost 1 base and 8 bases, there was a span of 8 bases. Source study methods: Estimates of nucleated cell counts were drawn from the amplification of reference gene primers. The assay was immunoSEQ multiplex PCR, and TCRdb's table has in-frame clones only and misses some. V, J and clone size reflect that table, while D and trimming were determined from the DNA. The repertoire includes fewer than 150,000 clones, around 87% of them detected once, and roughly 4% sits in the top ten.

The TCR was taken from a woman aged 40 to 50 with acute or convalescent COVID-19. Input material: peripheral blood. V gene TRBV7-3 combines with J gene TRBJ2-2; D ambiguous. CDR3 sequence: CASSLSMRGELFF. CDR3 bases: TGTGCCAGCAGCTTAAGTATGAGGGGGGAGCTGTTTTTT.